The clone carrying this T cell receptor beta chain was picked up a small number of times. The target antigen is unknown. The germline V gene has CDR1 MGHDK and CDR2 SYGVNS. The CDR3 is 13 residues long. V lost 3 bases to trimming and J lost 4 bases, with 9 bases between them. The sample is drawn from a study of blood T cells in healthy people across ages. General study points: Considered underestimates were the diversity estimates obtained from one million T cells.

A sample-barcoded 5' primer and a J-beta primer mix were used in a second PCR of about 7 to 12 cycles. Each cDNA molecule was tagged by a template-switch adaptor that had 12 random nucleotides. TCRdb processed the 5' RACE reads anew with MiXCR; each CDR3 protein has one entry. The data hold some 1.5 million distinct CDR3 sequences, with 28% observed a single time. The TCR originated in a woman in her 30s in good health. The sequenced material came from blood. The genes are TRBV25-1 and TRBJ1-2; D gene ambiguous. CDR3 region: CASSDAPTYGYTF. The DNA for the CDR3 is TGTGCCAGCAGTGATGCCCCTACCTATGGCTACACCTTC.